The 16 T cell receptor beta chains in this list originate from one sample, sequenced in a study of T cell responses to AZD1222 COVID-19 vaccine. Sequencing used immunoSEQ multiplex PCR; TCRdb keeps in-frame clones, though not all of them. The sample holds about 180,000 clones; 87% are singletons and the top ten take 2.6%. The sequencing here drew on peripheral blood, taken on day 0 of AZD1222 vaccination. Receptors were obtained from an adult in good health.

The chain's CDR3 is CASSVPPLTSGLYHNEQFF. The DNA for the CDR3 is TGTGCCAGCAGTGTCCCCCCCTTAACTAGCGGCCTATACCACAATGAGCAGTTCTTC. The chain has TRBV27 and TRBJ2-1; 8 bases map to TRBD2. V dropped 5 bases and J dropped 5; count of bases not matched to a gene: 20. The CDR3 length is 19 residues. CDR1 and CDR2 (germline): MNHEY, SMNVEV (reference sequence).

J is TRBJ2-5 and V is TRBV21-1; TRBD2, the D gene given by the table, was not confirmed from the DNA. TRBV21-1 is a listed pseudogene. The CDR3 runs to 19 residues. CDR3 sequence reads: CASSKAWRLAGRNQETQYF. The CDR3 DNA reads TGTGCCAGCAGCAAAGCTTGGAGACTAGCGGGACGTAATCAAGAGACCCAGTACTTC.

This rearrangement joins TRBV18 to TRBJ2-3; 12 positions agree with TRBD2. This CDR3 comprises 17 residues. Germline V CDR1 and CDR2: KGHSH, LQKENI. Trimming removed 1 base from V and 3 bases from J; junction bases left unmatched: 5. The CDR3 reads CASSPRTSGTGTDTQYF. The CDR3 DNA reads TGTGCCAGCTCACCACGGACTAGCGGGACAGGAACAGATACGCAGTATTTT.

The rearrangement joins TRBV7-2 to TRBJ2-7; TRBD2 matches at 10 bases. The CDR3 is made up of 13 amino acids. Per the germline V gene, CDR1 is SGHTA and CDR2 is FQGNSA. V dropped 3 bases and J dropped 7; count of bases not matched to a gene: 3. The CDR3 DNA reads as TGTGCCAGCAGCTTCAGCGGGAGGGGGGAGCAGTACTTC. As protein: CASSFSGRGEQYF. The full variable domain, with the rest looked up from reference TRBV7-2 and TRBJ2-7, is GAGVSQSPSNKVTEKGKDVELRCDPISGHTALYWYRQSLGQGLEFLIYFQGNSAPDKSGLPSDRFSAERTGGSVSTLTIQRTQQEDSAVYLCASSFSGRGEQYFGPGTRLTVT.

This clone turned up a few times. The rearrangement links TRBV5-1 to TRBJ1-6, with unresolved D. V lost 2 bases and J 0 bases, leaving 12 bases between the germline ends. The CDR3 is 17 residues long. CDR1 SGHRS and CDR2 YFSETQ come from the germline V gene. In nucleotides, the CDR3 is TGCGCCAGCAGCTTACGTCCTGGAAGCTCCTATAATTCACCCCTCCACTTT. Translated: CASSLRPGSSYNSPLHF.

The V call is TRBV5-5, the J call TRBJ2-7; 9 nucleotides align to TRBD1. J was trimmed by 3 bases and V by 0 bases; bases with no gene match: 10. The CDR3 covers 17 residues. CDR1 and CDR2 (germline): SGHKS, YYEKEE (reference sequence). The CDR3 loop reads CASSLEGQGYTIYEQYF. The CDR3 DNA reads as TGTGCCAGCAGCTTGGAGGGACAGGGATACACAATCTACGAGCAGTACTTC.

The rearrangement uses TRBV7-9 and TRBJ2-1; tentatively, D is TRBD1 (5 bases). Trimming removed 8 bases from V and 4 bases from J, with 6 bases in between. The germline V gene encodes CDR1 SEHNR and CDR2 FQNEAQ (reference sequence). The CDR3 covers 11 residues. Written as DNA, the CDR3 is TGTGCCAGCCGACAGTACAATGAGCAGTTCTTC. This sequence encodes CASRQYNEQFF.

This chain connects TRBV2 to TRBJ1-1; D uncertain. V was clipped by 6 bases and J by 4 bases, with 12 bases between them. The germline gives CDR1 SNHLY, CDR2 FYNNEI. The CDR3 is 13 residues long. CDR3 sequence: CASSIVETTEAFF. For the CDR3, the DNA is TGTGCCAGCAGCATTGTGGAAACCACTGAAGCTTTCTTT. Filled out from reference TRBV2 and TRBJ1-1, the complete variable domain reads EPEVTQTPSHQVTQMGQEVILRCVPISNHLYFYWYRQILGQKVEFLVSFYNNEISEKSEIFDDQFSVERPDGSNFTLKIRSTKLEDSAMYFCASSIVETTEAFFGQGTRLTVV.

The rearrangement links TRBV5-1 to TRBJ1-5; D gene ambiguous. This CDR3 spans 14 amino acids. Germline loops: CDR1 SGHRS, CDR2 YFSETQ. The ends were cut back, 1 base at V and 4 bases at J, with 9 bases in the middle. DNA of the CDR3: TGCGCCAGCAGCTTGTCCGGAATTAATCAGCCCCAGCATTTT. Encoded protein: CASSLSGINQPQHF. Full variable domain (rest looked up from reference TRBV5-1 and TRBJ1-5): KAGVTQTPRYLIKTRGQQVTLSCSPISGHRSVSWYQQTPGQGLQFLFEYFSETQRNKGNFPGRFSGRQFSNSRSEMNVSTLELGDSALYLCASSLSGINQPQHFGDGTRLSIL.

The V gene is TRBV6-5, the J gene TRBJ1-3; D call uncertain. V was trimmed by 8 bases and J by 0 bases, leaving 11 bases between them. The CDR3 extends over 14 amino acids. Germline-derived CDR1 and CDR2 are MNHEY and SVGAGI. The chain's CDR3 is CASGAGVSGNTIYF. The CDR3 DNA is TGTGCCAGCGGCGCCGGGGTCTCTGGAAACACCATATATTTT.

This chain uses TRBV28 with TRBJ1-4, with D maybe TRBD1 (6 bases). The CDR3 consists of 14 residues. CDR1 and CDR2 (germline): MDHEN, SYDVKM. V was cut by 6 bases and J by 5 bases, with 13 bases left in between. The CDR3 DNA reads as TGTGCCAGCAGCCCCGGGGGCGAGAATGAAAAACTGTTTTTT. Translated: CASSPGGENEKLFF.

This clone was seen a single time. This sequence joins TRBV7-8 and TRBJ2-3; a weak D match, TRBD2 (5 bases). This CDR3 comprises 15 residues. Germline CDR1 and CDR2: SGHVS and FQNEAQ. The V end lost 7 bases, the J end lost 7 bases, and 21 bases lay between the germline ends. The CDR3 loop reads CASNPRDPGINTQYF. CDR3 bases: TGTGCCAGCAACCCCCGGGATCCGGGGATCAATACGCAGTATTTT.

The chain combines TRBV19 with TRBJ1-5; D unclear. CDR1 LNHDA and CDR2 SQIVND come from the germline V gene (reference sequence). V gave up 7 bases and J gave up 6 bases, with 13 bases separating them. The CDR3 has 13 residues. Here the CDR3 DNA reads TGTGCCAGTACCCTCCCCGGCGGTCAGCCCCAGCATTTT. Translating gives CASTLPGGQPQHF.

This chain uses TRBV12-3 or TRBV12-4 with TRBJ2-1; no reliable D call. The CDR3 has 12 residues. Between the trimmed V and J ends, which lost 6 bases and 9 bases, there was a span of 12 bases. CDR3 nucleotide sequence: TGTGCCAGCAGCCAGGATGTTGGTGAGCAGTTCTTC. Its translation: CASSQDVGEQFF.

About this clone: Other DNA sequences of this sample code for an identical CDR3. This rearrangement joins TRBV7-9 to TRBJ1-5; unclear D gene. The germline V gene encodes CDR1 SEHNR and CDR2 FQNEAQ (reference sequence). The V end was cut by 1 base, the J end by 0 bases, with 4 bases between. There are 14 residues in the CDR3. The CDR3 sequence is CASSLDSSNQPQHF. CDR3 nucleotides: TGTGCCAGCAGCTTAGACAGTAGCAATCAGCCCCAGCATTTT.

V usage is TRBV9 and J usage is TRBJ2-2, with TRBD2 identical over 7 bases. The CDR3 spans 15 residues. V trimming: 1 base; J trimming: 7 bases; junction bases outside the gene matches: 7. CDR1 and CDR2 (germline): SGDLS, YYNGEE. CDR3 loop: CASSVLGEGGGELFF. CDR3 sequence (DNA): TGTGCCAGCAGCGTATTAGGGGAGGGCGGCGGGGAGCTGTTTTTT.